This TCR beta chain was sequenced in a study of T-cell reconstitution after alpha-beta-depleted transplantation in children. This clonotype occurred many times. Antigen: not known. This CDR3 spans 15 amino acids. Trimming removed 5 bases at V and 4 bases at J, with 14 bases between. Germline-derived CDR1 and CDR2 are SEHNR and FQNEAQ (reference sequence). Library preparation (for TCRbeta) was performed with unique molecular identifiers. In TCRdb, the PCR reads were re-called with MiXCR into one record per CDR3 protein. The table records 30,000 or so distinct CDR3 sequences, around 7% of them present only once. General study results and limits: Reportedly, only several hundred clones from non-depleted graft cells drove alpha-beta T-cell counts at about two months. Where some patients showed high TCRbeta diversity at day 60, it came from recipient T cells and thymic progenitors that had survived.

The source material was peripheral blood, sampled 60 days after TCRalphabeta/CD19-depleted stem cell transplant. The chain recombines TRBV7-9 with TRBJ2-2; weak D call: TRBD2 (5 bases). The TCR was taken from a child younger than two who had a stem cell transplant for acute myeloid leukemia, so the T cells may come from the graft donor. This CDR3 is CASSLKRERTGELFF. CDR3 sequence (DNA): TGTGCCAGCAGCCTCAAGAGGGAGCGCACCGGGGAGCTGTTTTTT. Variable domain in full (rest from reference TRBV7-9 and TRBJ2-2): DTGVSQNPRHKITKRGQNVTFRCDPISEHNRLYWYRQTLGQGPEFLTYFQNEAQLEKSRLLSDRFSAERPKGSFSTLEIQRTEQGDSAMYLCASSLKRERTGELFFGEGSRLTVL.